This T cell receptor (beta chain) was retrieved from a study of blood T cell repertoires in COVID-19. Across the study: COVID-19 samples collected from the United States, Italy and Spain covered acute and convalescent phases. The analysed material was cDNA or gDNA that came from T cells, B-cell-depleted T cells, or PBMCs.

V gave up 0 bases and J gave up 0 bases, with 10 bases separating them. The CDR3 sequence is 16 residues long. Germline V lookup: CDR1 SGHNT, CDR2 YYREEE (reference sequence). Under the authors' procedure: The assay estimated nucleated cells by amplifying reference gene primers. Clones were sequenced by immunoSEQ multiplex PCR, and TCRdb holds only the in-frame ones, with some missing. That table is the source of V, J and clone size, and D and trimming were worked out from the DNA. The data show about 110,000 clones, around 64% seen once. The sample comprised peripheral blood. The rearrangement uses TRBV5-4 and TRBJ1-3, with D possibly matching TRBD1 (5 bases). This TCR was recovered from a woman in her forties with acute or convalescent COVID-19. The CDR3 loop is CASSLAGGGSGNTIYF. The CDR3 DNA is TGTGCCAGCAGCTTGGCCGGGGGTGGCTCTGGAAACACCATATATTTT.